This T cell receptor (beta chain) was retrieved from a study of T-cell reconstitution after alpha-beta-depleted transplantation in children. Study observations and caveats: A year had passed since transplant, and T-cell counts and diversity by then came mostly from newly produced T cells. Reportedly, roughly two months post-transplant, alpha-beta T cells arose from several hundred expanded graft clones. Surviving recipient T cells and intrathymic progenitors accounted for some patients' high TCRbeta diversity at day 60.

Molecular barcoding with unique molecular identifiers was used for the TCRbeta library. TCRdb passed the PCR reads through MiXCR, listing each CDR3 protein once. The table shows around 300,000 distinct CDR3 sequences, with more than 20% occurring only once. Regarding this clonotype: The antigen is not known.

The TCR comes from a male patient between 10 and 17 years old who had a stem cell transplant for acute lymphoblastic leukemia, so the T cells may come from the graft donor. Material: PBMCs, mostly from graft donor cells, obtained 180 days after TCRalphabeta/CD19-depleted stem cell transplant.

The CDR3, as DNA: TGCAGCGCTTTGAGGCAGGGGCCGTCCTACGAGCAGTACTTC. Translation gives CSALRQGPSYEQYF. This chain links TRBV29-1 with TRBJ2-7; the D gene is possibly TRBD1 (6 bases). The germline CDR1 and CDR2 sequences are SQVTM and ANQGSEA. Trimming left V 7 bases short and J 1 base short, with 17 bases between. The CDR3 is 14 amino acids.